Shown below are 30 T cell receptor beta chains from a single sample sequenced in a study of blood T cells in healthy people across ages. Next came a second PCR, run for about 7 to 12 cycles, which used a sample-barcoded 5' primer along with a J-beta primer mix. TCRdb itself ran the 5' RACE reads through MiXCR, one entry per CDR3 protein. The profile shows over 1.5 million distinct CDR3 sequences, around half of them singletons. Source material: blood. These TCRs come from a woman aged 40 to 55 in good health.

In nucleotides, the CDR3 is TGTGCCAGCACGGGGGATTTGGGAGGAAAACTGTTTTTT. Amino acids: CASTGDLGGKLFF. The rearrangement joins TRBV6-5 to TRBJ1-4; D possibly corresponds to TRBD1 (5 bases). The length of the CDR3 is 13 residues. Germline values: CDR1 MNHEY, CDR2 SVGAGI. V was cut by 7 bases and J by 10 bases, with 16 bases left in between.

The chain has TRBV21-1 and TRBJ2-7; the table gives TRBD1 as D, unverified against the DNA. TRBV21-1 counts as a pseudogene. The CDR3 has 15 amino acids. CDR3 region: CASSSRQGTSYEQYF. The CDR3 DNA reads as TGTGCCAGCAGCAGCAGACAGGGAACTTCCTACGAGCAGTACTTC.

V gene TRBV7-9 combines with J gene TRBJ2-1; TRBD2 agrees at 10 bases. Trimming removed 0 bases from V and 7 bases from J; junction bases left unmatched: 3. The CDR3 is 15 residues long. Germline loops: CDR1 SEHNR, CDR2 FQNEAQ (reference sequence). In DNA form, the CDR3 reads TGTGCCAGCAGCTTAGCGGCTAGCGGGGGAAATGAGCAGTTCTTC. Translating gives CASSLAASGGNEQFF. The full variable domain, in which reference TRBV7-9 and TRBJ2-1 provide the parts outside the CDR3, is DTGVSQNPRHKITKRGQNVTFRCDPISEHNRLYWYRQTLGQGPEFLTYFQNEAQLEKSRLLSDRFSAERPKGSFSTLEIQRTEQGDSAMYLCASSLAASGGNEQFFGPGTRLTVL.

The CDR3 region is CASSLDGGQGAFGELFF. CDR3 coding DNA: TGTGCCAGCAGCTTAGATGGGGGACAGGGGGCCTTCGGGGAGCTGTTTTTT. The genes are TRBV7-2 and TRBJ2-2, with 12 bases fitting TRBD1. The CDR3 length is 17 residues. Germline lookup yields CDR1 SGHTA and CDR2 FQGNSA. Trimming removed 1 base from V and 7 bases from J; junction bases left unmatched: 7. Together with reference TRBV7-2 and TRBJ2-2, the CDR3 gives the full variable domain: GAGVSQSPSNKVTEKGKDVELRCDPISGHTALYWYRQSLGQGLEFLIYFQGNSAPDKSGLPSDRFSAERTGGSVSTLTIQRTQQEDSAVYLCASSLDGGQGAFGELFFGEGSRLTVL.

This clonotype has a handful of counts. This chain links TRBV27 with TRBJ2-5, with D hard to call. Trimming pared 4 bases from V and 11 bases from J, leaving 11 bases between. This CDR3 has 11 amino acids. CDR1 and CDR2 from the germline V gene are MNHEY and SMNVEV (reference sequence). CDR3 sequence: CASSSALRQYF. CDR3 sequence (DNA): TGTGCCAGCAGTTCGGCGCTTCGGCAGTACTTC.

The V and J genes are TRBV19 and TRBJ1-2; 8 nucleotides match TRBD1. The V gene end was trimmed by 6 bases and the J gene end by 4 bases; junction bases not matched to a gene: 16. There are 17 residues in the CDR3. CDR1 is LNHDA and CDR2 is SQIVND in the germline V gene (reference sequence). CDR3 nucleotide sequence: TGTGCCAGTAGCACGCCGCAGAACGCAGGGGGCGTCTATGGCTACACCTTC. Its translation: CASSTPQNAGGVYGYTF.

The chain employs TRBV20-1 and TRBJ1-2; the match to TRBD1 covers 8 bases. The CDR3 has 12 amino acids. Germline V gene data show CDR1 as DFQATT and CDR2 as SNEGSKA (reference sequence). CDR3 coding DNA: TGCAGGGCTGACAGGGGAGACTATGGCTACACCTTC. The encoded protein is CRADRGDYGYTF.

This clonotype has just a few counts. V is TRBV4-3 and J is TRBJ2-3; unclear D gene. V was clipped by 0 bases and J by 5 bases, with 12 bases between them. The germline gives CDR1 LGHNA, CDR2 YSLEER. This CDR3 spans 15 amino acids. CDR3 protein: CASSQDPALVDTQYF. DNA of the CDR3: TGCGCCAGCAGCCAAGATCCGGCCCTTGTAGATACGCAGTATTTT.

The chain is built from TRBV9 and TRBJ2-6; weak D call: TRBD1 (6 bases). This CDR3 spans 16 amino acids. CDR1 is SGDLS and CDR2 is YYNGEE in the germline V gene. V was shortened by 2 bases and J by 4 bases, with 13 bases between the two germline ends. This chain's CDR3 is CASSVTTGTGANVLTF. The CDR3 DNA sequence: TGTGCCAGCAGCGTTACCACAGGGACCGGGGCCAACGTCCTGACTTTC.

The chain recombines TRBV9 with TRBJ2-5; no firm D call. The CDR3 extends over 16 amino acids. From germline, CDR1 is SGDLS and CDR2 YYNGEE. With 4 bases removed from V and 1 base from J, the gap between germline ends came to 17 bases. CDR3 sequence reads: CASSTLGRISQETQYF. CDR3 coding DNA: TGTGCCAGCAGCACCCTAGGCAGGATATCCCAAGAGACCCAGTACTTC.

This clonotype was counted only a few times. This CDR3 reads CASSQAGKQYF. CDR3 nucleotide sequence: TGTGCCAGCAGCCAAGCAGGGAAGCAGTACTTC. The chain carries TRBV14 and TRBJ2-7; D may be TRBD1 (5 bases). The CDR3 sequence is 11 residues long. The germline gives CDR1 SGHDN, CDR2 FVKESK. V lost 1 base and J lost 8, with 6 bases in between.

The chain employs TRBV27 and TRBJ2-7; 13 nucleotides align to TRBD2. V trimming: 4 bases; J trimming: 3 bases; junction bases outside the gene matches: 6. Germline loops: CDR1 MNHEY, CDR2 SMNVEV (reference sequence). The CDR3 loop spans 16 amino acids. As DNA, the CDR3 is TGTGCCAGCAGTTCATTCAGGACTAGCGGGGGCTACGAGCAGTACTTC. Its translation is CASSSFRTSGGYEQYF.

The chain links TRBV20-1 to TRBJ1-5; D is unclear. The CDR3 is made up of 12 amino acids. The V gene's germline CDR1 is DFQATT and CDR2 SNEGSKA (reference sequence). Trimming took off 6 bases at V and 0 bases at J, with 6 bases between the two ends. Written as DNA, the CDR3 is TGCAGTGCCACGTATAGCAATCAGCCCCAGCATTTT. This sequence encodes CSATYSNQPQHF.

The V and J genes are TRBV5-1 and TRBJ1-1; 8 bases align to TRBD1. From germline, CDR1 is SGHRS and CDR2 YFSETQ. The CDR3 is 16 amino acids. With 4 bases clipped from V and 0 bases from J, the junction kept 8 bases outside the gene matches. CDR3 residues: CASSGPTGAMNTEAFF. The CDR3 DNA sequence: TGCGCCAGCAGCGGACCGACAGGGGCAATGAACACTGAAGCTTTCTTT.

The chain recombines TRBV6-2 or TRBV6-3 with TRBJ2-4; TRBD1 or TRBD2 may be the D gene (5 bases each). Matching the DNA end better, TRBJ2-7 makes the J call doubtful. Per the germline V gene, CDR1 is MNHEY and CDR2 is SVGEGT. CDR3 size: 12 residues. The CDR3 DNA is TGTGCCAGCAATGAGGGGAATCGCGAGCAGTACTTC. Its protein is CASNEGNREQYF.

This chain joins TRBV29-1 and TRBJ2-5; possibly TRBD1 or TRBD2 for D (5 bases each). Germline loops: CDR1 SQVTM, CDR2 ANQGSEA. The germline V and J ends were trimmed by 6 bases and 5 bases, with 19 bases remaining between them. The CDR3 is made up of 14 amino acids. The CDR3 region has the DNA TGCAGCGTCGTGGGACGCCTGATGGTGGAGACCCAGTACTTC. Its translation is CSVVGRLMVETQYF.

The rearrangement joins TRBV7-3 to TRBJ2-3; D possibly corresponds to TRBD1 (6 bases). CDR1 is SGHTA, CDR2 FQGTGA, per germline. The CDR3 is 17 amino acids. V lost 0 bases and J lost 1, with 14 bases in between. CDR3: CASSLTGAAARTDTQYF. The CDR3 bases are TGTGCCAGCAGCTTAACGGGGGCGGCGGCCCGCACAGATACGCAGTATTTT.

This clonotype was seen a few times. CDR3 protein: CASSFRGAGDTQYF. The DNA for the CDR3 is TGTGCCAGCAGTTTTAGAGGGGCCGGAGATACGCAGTATTTT. This chain joins TRBV12-3 or TRBV12-4 and TRBJ2-3; D may match TRBD1 or TRBD2 (5 bases each). V was clipped by 3 bases and J by 5 bases, with 12 bases between them. This CDR3 is 14 amino acids long.

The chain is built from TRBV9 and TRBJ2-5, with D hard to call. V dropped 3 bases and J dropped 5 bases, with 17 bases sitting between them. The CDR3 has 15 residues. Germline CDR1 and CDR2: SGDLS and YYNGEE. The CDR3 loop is CASSGASGAWETQYF. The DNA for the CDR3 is TGTGCCAGCAGCGGCGCTTCGGGCGCATGGGAGACCCAGTACTTC.

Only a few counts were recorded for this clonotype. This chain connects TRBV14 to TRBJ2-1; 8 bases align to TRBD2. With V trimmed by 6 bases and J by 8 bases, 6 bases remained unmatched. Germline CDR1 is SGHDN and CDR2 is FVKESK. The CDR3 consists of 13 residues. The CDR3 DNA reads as TGTGCCAGCAGAGCCGGGACTAGTGATGAGCAGTTCTTC. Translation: CASRAGTSDEQFF.

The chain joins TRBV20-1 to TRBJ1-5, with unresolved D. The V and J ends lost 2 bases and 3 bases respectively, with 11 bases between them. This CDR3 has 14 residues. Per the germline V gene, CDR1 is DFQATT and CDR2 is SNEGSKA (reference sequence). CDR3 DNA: TGCAGTGCTAGATACCCGGGAGCCAATCAGCCCCAGCATTTT. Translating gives CSARYPGANQPQHF.

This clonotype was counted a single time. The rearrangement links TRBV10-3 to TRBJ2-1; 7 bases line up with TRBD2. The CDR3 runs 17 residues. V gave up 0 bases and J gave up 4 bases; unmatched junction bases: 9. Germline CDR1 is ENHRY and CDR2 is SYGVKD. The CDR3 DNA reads TGTGCCATCAGTGAGTCATTTGACGGGGGGAAATACAATGAGCAGTTCTTC. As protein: CAISESFDGGKYNEQFF.

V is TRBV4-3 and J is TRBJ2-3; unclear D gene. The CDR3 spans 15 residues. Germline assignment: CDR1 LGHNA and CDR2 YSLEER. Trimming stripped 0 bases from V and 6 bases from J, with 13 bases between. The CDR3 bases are TGCGCCAGCAGCCAAGATACCTCCTCAAAGGATACGCAGTATTTT. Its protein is CASSQDTSSKDTQYF.

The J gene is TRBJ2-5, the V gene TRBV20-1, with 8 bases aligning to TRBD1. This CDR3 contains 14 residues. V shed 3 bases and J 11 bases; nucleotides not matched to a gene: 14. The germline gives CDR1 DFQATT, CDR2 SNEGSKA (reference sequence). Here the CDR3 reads CSARSQDRVNEQYF. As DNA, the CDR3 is TGCAGTGCTAGGTCTCAGGACAGGGTCAATGAGCAGTACTTC.

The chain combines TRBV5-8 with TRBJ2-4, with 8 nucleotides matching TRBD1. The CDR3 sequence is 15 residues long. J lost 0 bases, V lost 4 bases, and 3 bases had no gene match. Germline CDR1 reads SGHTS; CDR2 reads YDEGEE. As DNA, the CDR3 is TGTGCCAGCAGCATCAGGGGGCTAGCCAAAAACATTCAGTACTTC. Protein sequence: CASSIRGLAKNIQYF.

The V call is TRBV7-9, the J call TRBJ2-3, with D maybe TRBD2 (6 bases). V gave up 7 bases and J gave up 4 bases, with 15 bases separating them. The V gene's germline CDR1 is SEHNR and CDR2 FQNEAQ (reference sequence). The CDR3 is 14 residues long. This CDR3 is CASIKHGDSDTQYF. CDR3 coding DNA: TGTGCCAGCATCAAGCATGGGGACTCAGATACGCAGTATTTT. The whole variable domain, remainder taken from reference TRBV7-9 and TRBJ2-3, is DTGVSQNPRHKITKRGQNVTFRCDPISEHNRLYWYRQTLGQGPEFLTYFQNEAQLEKSRLLSDRFSAERPKGSFSTLEIQRTEQGDSAMYLCASIKHGDSDTQYFGPGTRLTVL.

CDR3 nucleotide sequence: TGTGCCAGCAGTGATCAAGGGGAGCGGGGGGGCCCTCCGTTCTTC. Residues: CASSDQGERGGPPFF. The rearrangement uses TRBV25-1 and TRBJ2-1, with 10 bases aligning to TRBD2. The CDR3 has 15 residues. Trimming removed 3 bases from V and 15 bases from J; junction bases left unmatched: 14. The germline CDR1 and CDR2 sequences are MGHDK and SYGVNS.

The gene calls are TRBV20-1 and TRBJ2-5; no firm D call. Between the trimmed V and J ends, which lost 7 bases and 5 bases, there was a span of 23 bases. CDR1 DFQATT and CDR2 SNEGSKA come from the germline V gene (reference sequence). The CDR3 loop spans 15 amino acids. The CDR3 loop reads CSGAPSSQVGETQYF. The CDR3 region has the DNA TGCAGTGGTGCCCCCTCATCCCAGGTCGGGGAGACCCAGTACTTC.

CDR3 coding DNA: TGCGCCAGCAGCCCGACAGCAATTAATGAAAAACTGTTTTTT. Translation gives CASSPTAINEKLFF. The V gene is TRBV5-1, the J gene TRBJ1-4, with D possibly being TRBD1 (5 bases). Looked up from germline, CDR1 is SGHRS and CDR2 is YFSETQ. The CDR3 extends over 14 amino acids. V was cut by 4 bases and J by 4 bases, with 11 bases left in between.

Here the CDR3 reads CASSLVRAGDGYTF. Written as DNA, the CDR3 is TGTGCCAGCAGCTTAGTTCGGGCGGGTGATGGCTACACCTTC. V usage is TRBV7-9 and J usage is TRBJ1-2; no reliable D call. V lost 1 base to trimming and J lost 6 bases, with 12 bases between them. Germline assignment: CDR1 SEHNR and CDR2 FQNEAQ (reference sequence). The CDR3 covers 14 residues. Full variable domain (rest looked up from reference TRBV7-9 and TRBJ1-2): DTGVSQNPRHKITKRGQNVTFRCDPISEHNRLYWYRQTLGQGPEFLTYFQNEAQLEKSRLLSDRFSAERPKGSFSTLEIQRTEQGDSAMYLCASSLVRAGDGYTFGSGTRLTVV.